The 10 T cell receptor beta chains below were found in one sample sequenced in a study of cytomegalovirus exposure and HLA in healthy donors. Vbeta (60) and Jbeta (13) primers were used in the PCR. The repertoire was sequenced with immunoSEQ multiplex PCR; TCRdb's copy has only in-frame clones and lacks some. Among around 180,000 clones, about 80% were seen once, and the ten largest hold about 0.72%. The sample taken for sequencing was PBMCs. These receptors all stem from a middle-aged woman in good health and CMV-seronegative.

This chain joins TRBV10-1 and TRBJ1-5; D is undetermined. With 3 bases removed from V and 5 bases from J, the gap between germline ends came to 8 bases. Germline V lookup: CDR1 WNHNN, CDR2 SYGVQD (reference sequence). This CDR3 contains 13 residues. The CDR3 region is CASSDGLDQPQHF. CDR3 sequence (DNA): TGCGCCAGCAGTGATGGCCTCGATCAGCCCCAGCATTTT.

V gene TRBV19 combines with J gene TRBJ2-5, with 8 bases fitting TRBD2. V lost 5 bases to trimming and J lost 4 bases; unmatched junction nucleotides: 9. This CDR3 region has 15 residues. The germline V gene encodes CDR1 LNHDA and CDR2 SQIVND (reference sequence). CDR3: CASSGRSGSSETQYF. For the CDR3, the DNA is TGTGCCAGTAGTGGAAGAAGCGGGAGCTCAGAGACCCAGTACTTC.

The CDR3 bases are TGTGCCAGCAGCTTAGCAGGGGGCACGAACTATGGCTACACCTTC. This translates into CASSLAGGTNYGYTF. The chain uses TRBV7-9 and TRBJ1-2; 7 bases match TRBD1. This CDR3 comprises 15 residues. Germline V CDR1 and CDR2: SEHNR, FQNEAQ (reference sequence). The trim removed 0 bases at V and 2 bases at J, leaving 3 bases unmatched.

This clone was counted only a few times. The V gene is TRBV19, the J gene TRBJ2-5; 9 bases agree with TRBD1. There are 14 residues in the CDR3. V lost 4 bases and J lost 5; bases outside the gene matches: 5. Germline V lookup: CDR1 LNHDA, CDR2 SQIVND (reference sequence). CDR3 DNA sequence: TGTGCCAGTAGTACTACAGGGGGCGGGGAGACCCAGTACTTC. It codes for CASSTTGGGETQYF.

On this clone: One end of the junction does not line up with germline, which may come from a read error. The chain joins TRBV2 to TRBJ1-2; D might be TRBD1 (5 bases). Germline V CDR1 and CDR2: SNHLY, FYNNEI. The CDR3 spans 15 residues. In DNA, the CDR3 is TGTGCCAGCAGTGAAGTTACAGGCGAACCTTATGGCTACGCCTTC. It translates to CASSEVTGEPYGYAF.

The rearrangement uses TRBV7-2 and TRBJ2-1, with a possible D match to TRBD2 (5 bases). V lost 5 bases and J 7 bases, leaving 18 bases between the germline ends. This CDR3 region has 15 residues. Germline V gene sequence: CDR1 SGHTA, CDR2 FQGNSA. The CDR3 is CASSPARAEANEQFF. The CDR3 region has the DNA TGTGCCAGCAGCCCGGCCAGAGCGGAGGCGAATGAGCAGTTCTTC. The variable domain in full, completed from reference TRBV7-2 and TRBJ2-1, reads GAGVSQSPSNKVTEKGKDVELRCDPISGHTALYWYRQSLGQGLEFLIYFQGNSAPDKSGLPSDRFSAERTGGSVSTLTIQRTQQEDSAVYLCASSPARAEANEQFFGPGTRLTVL.

The chain uses TRBV30 and TRBJ1-5; D possibly corresponds to TRBD1 (5 bases). V lost 1 base and J 5 bases, leaving 9 bases between the germline ends. CDR3 size: 13 residues. Germline CDR1 is GTSNPN and CDR2 is SVGIG (reference sequence). The CDR3 bases are TGTGCCTGGAGTGGAGCAGGGCATCAGCCCCAGCATTTT. Translation gives CAWSGAGHQPQHF.

This chain links TRBV4-1 with TRBJ2-7; 7 nucleotides align to TRBD1. This CDR3 region has 15 residues. The V gene's germline CDR1 is MGHRA and CDR2 YSYEKL. V dropped 2 bases and J dropped 3; count of bases not matched to a gene: 7. The DNA for the CDR3 is TGCGCCAGCAGCCAACTTTGGACAGGCTACTACGAGCAGTACTTC. Its protein product is CASSQLWTGYYEQYF.

A word on this clone: The sample carries other DNA sequences with the same CDR3. CDR3 nucleotide sequence: TGTGCCAGCAGCTTATCTAGCGGGGTGGGGGCCAAAAACATTCAGTACTTC. It specifies CASSLSSGVGAKNIQYF. The chain carries TRBV7-2 and TRBJ2-4; 9 nucleotides agree with TRBD2. The CDR3 covers 17 residues. V was clipped by 2 bases and J by 1 base; unmatched bases: 6. Per germline, CDR1 SGHTA and CDR2 FQGNSA. The whole variable domain, filled in from reference TRBV7-2 and TRBJ2-4, reads GAGVSQSPSNKVTEKGKDVELRCDPISGHTALYWYRQSLGQGLEFLIYFQGNSAPDKSGLPSDRFSAERTGGSVSTLTIQRTQQEDSAVYLCASSLSSGVGAKNIQYFGAGTRLSVL.

This clone appeared a few times. This CDR3 reads CAWSGGELLKTQYF. The CDR3 nucleotides are TGTGCCTGGAGTGGGGGGGAGTTGTTGAAGACCCAGTACTTC. This chain links TRBV30 with TRBJ2-5; a weak D match, TRBD2 (6 bases). The V and J ends lost 1 base and 6 bases respectively, with 15 bases between them. This CDR3 spans 14 amino acids. The germline CDR1 and CDR2 sequences are GTSNPN and SVGIG (reference sequence). Complete variable domain (other parts from reference TRBV30 and TRBJ2-5): SQTIHQWPATLVQPVGSPLSLECTVEGTSNPNLYWYRQAAGRGLQLLFYSVGIGQISSEVPQNLSASRPQDRQFILSSKKLLLSDSGFYLCAWSGGELLKTQYFGPGTRLLVL.